Listed below are T cell receptor beta chains from one sample, sequenced in a study of cytomegalovirus exposure and HLA in healthy donors. Profiling relied on immunoSEQ multiplex PCR, and the TCRdb table lists in-frame clones only, not all of them. The profile shows about 99,000 clones, over 9% of them singletons. Sequencing was performed on PBMCs. These receptors were obtained from a man aged 35 to 55 in good health and CMV-seropositive. Each CDR3 is given with its conserved first and last residue. A D gene is named only where the DNA matches it firmly. Clone size is shown for a subset of rows, as once, few, many or a class of expanded clone.

>TRBJ2-7|NA|few|TRBV21-1
CASSNHSDRGFYEQYF
TGTGCCAGCAGCAATCACTCGGACAGAGGGTTTTACGAGCAGTACTTC
>TRBJ1-2|NA|NA|TRBV29-1
CSARESYGYTF
TGCAGCGCCCGGGAGTCATATGGCTACACCTTC
>TRBJ2-5|NA|NA|TRBV7-9
CASSYSRQETQYF
TGTGCCAGCAGCTACAGCCGCCAAGAGACCCAGTACTTC
>TRBJ1-1|NA|few|TRBV19
CASSPRVAAAFF
TGTGCCAGTTCCCCCAGGGTAGCGGCAGCTTTCTTT
>TRBJ2-5|TRBD2|NA|TRBV6-1
CASSVTRDYLWETQYF
TGTGCCAGCAGTGTAACCCGGGACTACCTGTGGGAGACCCAGTACTTC
>TRBJ2-7|NA|NA|TRBV11-2
CASSPPGLVYEQYF
TGTGCCAGCAGCCCCCCGGGACTGGTCTACGAGCAGTACTTC
>TRBJ2-7|NA|NA|TRBV27
CASSKRQARYEQYF
TGTGCCAGCAGTAAGCGACAGGCTCGGTACGAGCAGTACTTC
>TRBJ1-1|TRBD1|NA|TRBV9
CASSAARGRVDTEAFF
TGTGCCAGCAGCGCCGCAAGGGGGCGGGTGGACACTGAAGCTTTCTTT
>TRBJ1-1|TRBD1|NA|TRBV11-3
CASSENRGQTEAFF
TGTGCCAGCAGCGAGAACAGGGGGCAAACTGAAGCTTTCTTT
>TRBJ1-2|NA|NA|TRBV9
CASSVLRGSLIGYTF
TGTGCCAGCAGCGTACTCCGGGGATCTCTAATTGGCTACACCTTC
>TRBJ2-7|NA|few|TRBV6-5
CASSPHRALEQYF
TGTGCCAGCAGTCCCCACAGGGCCCTCGAGCAGTACTTC
>TRBJ1-4|TRBD1|NA|TRBV28
CASSSGTGHEKLFF
TGTGCCAGCAGTTCCGGGACAGGGCACGAAAAACTGTTTTTT
>TRBJ1-5|TRBD1|few|TRBV6-5
CASSLDRGEDQPQHF
TGTGCCAGCAGTTTAGACAGGGGGGAAGATCAGCCCCAGCATTTT
>TRBJ2-5|TRBD1|few|TRBV6-6
CASSYPTGVGQETQYF
TGTGCCAGCAGTTATCCTACAGGGGTTGGCCAAGAGACCCAGTACTTC
>TRBJ2-1|TRBD2|NA|TRBV5-5
CASSLGLAGVYNEQFF
TGTGCCAGCAGCTTGGGGCTAGCGGGAGTCTACAATGAGCAGTTCTTC
>TRBJ2-5|TRBD2|NA|TRBV27
CASSSQREGRETQYF
TGTGCCAGCAGTTCCCAGCGGGAGGGCCGGGAGACCCAGTACTTC
>TRBJ2-5|NA|few|TRBV18
CASSTAAQETQYF
TGTGCCAGCTCAACAGCGGCTCAAGAGACCCAGTACTTC
>TRBJ2-5|TRBD2|few|TRBV27
CVSRDSGQETQYF
TGTGTTAGCAGGGATAGCGGGCAAGAGACCCAGTACTTC
>TRBJ2-1|TRBD1|few|TRBV12-5
CASGLGQGAWYEQFF
TGTGCTAGTGGGTTGGGGCAGGGGGCTTGGTATGAGCAGTTCTTC
>TRBJ2-1|TRBD2|few|TRBV18
CASSHLAGITNEQFF
TGTGCCAGCTCACATCTAGCGGGTATCACCAATGAGCAGTTCTTC